The sample holds many counts of the clone carrying this TCR beta chain. The sample belongs to a study of read filtering for tumor transcriptome and immune sequencing. V was shortened by 6 bases and J by 2 bases, with 11 bases between the two germline ends. CDR3 size: 14 residues. CDR1 SNHLY and CDR2 FYNNEI come from the germline V gene. Molecular barcoded adaptors covering alpha/delta and beta/gamma chains were used on roughly 370 ng RNA. One entry per CDR3 protein, called by TCRdb with MiXCR from the reads. The sample has some 120,000 distinct CDR3 sequences, 10% to 15% seen once. The chain combines TRBV2 with TRBJ1-5; possible D gene TRBD1, 5 bases. This receptor was identified in a donor over 35 with multiple myeloma. Sequences were obtained from a population of CD138-negative cells sorted from bone marrow. Here the CDR3 reads CASRTRGGNQPQHF. The CDR3 DNA reads as TGTGCCAGCAGGACGCGAGGGGGCAATCAGCCCCAGCATTTT.